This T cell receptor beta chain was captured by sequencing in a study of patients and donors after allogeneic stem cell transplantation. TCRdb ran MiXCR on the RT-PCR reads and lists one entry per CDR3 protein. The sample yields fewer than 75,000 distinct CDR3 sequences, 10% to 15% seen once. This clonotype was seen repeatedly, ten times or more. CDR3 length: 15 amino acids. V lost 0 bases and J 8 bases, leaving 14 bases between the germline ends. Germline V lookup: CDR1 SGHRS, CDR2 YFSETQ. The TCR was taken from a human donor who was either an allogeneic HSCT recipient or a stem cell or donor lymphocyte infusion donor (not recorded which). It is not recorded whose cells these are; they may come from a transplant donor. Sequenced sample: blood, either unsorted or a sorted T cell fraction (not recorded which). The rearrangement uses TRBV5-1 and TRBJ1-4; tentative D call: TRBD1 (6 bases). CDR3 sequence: CASSLATGAEEKLFF. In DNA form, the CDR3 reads TGCGCCAGCAGCTTGGCGACGGGGGCGGAGGAAAAACTGTTTTTT.